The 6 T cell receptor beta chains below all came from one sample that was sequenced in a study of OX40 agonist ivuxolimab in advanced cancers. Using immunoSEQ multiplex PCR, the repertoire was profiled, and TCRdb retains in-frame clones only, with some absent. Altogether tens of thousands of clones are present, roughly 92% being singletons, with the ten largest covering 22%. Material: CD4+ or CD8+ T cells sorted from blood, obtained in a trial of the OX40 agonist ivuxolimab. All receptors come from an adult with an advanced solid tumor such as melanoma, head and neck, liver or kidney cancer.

The CDR3 loop is CASSATGLAGASYEQYF. The DNA of the CDR3 is TGTGCCAGCAGTGCCACGGGACTAGCGGGCGCCTCCTACGAGCAGTACTTC. The chain employs TRBV28 and TRBJ2-7, with 12 bases identical to TRBD2. This CDR3 comprises 17 residues. Unmatched junction bases numbered 8, after V lost 5 bases and J lost 0 bases. Germline CDR1 MDHEN, CDR2 SYDVKM.

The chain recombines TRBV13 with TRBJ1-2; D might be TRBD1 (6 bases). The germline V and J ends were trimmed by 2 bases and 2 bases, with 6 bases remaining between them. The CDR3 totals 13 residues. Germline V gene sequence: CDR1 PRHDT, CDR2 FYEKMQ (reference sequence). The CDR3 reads CASSLQGNYGYTF. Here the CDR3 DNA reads TGTGCCAGCAGCTTACAGGGGAACTATGGCTACACCTTC.

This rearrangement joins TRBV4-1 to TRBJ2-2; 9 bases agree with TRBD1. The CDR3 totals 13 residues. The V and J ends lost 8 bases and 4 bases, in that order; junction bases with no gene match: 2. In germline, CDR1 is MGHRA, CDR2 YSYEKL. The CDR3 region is CASLQGATGELFF. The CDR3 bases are TGCGCCAGCCTACAGGGGGCCACCGGGGAGCTGTTTTTT.

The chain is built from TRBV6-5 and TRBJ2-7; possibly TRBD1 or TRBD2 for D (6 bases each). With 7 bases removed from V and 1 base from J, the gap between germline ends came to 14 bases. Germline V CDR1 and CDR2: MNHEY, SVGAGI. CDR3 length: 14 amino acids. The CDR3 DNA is TGTGCCAGCAAAAGTGGGGGGCAATCCTACGAGCAGTACTTC. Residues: CASKSGGQSYEQYF.

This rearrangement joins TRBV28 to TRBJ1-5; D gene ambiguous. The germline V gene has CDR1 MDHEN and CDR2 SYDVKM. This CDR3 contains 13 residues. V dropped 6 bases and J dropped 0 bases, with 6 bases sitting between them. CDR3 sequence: CASRTPSNQPQHF. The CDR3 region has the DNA TGTGCCAGCAGGACACCTAGCAATCAGCCCCAGCATTTT. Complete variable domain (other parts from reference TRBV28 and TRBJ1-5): DVKVTQSSRYLVKRTGEKVFLECVQDMDHENMFWYRQDPGLGLRLIYFSYDVKMKEKGDIPEGYSVSREKKERFSLILESASTNQTSMYLCASRTPSNQPQHFGDGTRLSIL.

Written as DNA, the CDR3 is TGTGCCAGCAGCTCTTCTTATACCGACAGGGAATGGAACTATGGCTACACCTTC. It translates to CASSSSYTDREWNYGYTF. The chain couples TRBV7-9 to TRBJ1-2; 7 bases fit TRBD1. The V segment lost 4 bases and the J segment 2 bases; nucleotides outside the gene matches: 16. The V gene's germline CDR1 is SEHNR and CDR2 FQNEAQ (reference sequence). This CDR3 region has 18 residues.